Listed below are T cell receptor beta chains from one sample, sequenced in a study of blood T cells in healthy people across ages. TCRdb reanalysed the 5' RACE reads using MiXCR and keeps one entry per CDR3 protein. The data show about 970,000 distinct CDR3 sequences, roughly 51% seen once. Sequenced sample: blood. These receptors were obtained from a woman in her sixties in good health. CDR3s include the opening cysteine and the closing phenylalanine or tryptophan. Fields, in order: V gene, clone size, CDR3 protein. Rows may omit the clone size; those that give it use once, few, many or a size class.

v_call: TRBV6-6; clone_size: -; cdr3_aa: CATRDTTSYEQYF
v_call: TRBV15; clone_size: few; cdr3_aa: CATAQGTHSGANVLTF
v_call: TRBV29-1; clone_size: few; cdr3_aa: CSAAIRTAFYGYTF
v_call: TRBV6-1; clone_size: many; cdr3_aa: CATLMRGRASDTQYF
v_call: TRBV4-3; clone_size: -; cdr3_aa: CASSQVGQKGPPFHF
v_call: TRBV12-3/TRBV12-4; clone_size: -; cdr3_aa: CASKQRTGGAETQYF
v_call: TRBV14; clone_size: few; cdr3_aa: CASSPTGTVYGYTF
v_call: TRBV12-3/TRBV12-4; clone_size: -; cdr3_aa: CASSYDGSNQPQHF
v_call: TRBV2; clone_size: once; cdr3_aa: CASSVRSFGGNEQFF
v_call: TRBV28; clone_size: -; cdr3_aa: CASSTTAKQFF
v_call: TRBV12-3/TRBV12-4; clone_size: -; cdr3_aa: CASSLGNRENTEAFF
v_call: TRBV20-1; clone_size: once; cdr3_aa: CSAQRGGRALDTQYF
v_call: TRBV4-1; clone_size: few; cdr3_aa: CASSQTGTNEKLFF
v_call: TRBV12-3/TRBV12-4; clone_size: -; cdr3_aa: CASTEQAHQPQHF
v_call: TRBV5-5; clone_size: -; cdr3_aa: CASSFGTGRGNETQYF
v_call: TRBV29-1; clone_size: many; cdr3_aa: CSVPDRVGEQFF